The 26 T cell receptor beta chains below all came from one sample that was sequenced in a study of T cell repertoires in cytomegalovirus infection. These receptors have no known antigen. MiXCR, applied by TCRdb to the reads, yields one record per CDR3 protein. Among 550,000 to 700,000 distinct CDR3 sequences listed, approximately 40% were seen once. The sample here was cultured PBMCs, taken from culture after CMV antigen stimulation. The receptor source for this set is a human donor in good health (CMV status not recorded). Some clones in this sample may be carry-over from other donors' samples.

The chain is built from TRBV4-1 and TRBJ2-2; D is perhaps TRBD2 (6 bases). Between the trimmed V and J ends, which lost 4 bases and 5 bases, there was a span of 20 bases. CDR3 length: 17 residues. Germline-derived CDR1 and CDR2 are MGHRA and YSYEKL. The CDR3 sequence is CASSPLLGGITTGELFF. CDR3 bases: TGCGCCAGCAGCCCCCTCCTCGGCGGGATCACAACCGGGGAGCTGTTTTTT.

The rearrangement links TRBV15 to TRBJ2-5; no definite D call. The germline CDR1 and CDR2 sequences are LNHNV and YYDKDF (reference sequence). With 7 bases removed from V and 5 bases from J, the gap between germline ends came to 14 bases. The CDR3 spans 13 residues. The CDR3 sequence: CATTPGRGETQYF. CDR3 DNA: TGTGCCACCACCCCCGGCCGTGGTGAGACCCAGTACTTC.

The chain couples TRBV6-1 to TRBJ2-1; D is possibly TRBD2 (5 bases). CDR1 is MNHNS and CDR2 is SASEGT in the germline V gene. Trimming shortened V by 2 bases and J by 8 bases, and 16 bases separated the two germline ends. CDR3 length: 15 amino acids. The CDR3 DNA sequence: TGTGCCAGCAGTGAATCACGAAGAGGGCTCGATGAGCAGTTCTTC. This encodes CASSESRRGLDEQFF.

The gene calls are TRBV6-5 and TRBJ2-3, with 11 positions matching TRBD1. CDR3 length: 15 residues. After removal of 6 bases from V and 6 bases from J, the junction contained 8 bases not matched to a gene. Germline CDR1 is MNHEY and CDR2 is SVGAGI. The CDR3: CASSPPGQGADTQYF. DNA for the CDR3: TGTGCCAGCAGCCCCCCCGGACAGGGGGCCGATACGCAGTATTTT.

V and J are TRBV7-4 and TRBJ2-1, with a tentative D call TRBD2 (6 bases). Germline CDR1 SGHVT, CDR2 SQSDAQ. The CDR3 is made up of 15 amino acids. Deletions cut 3 bases from V and 6 bases from J, with 15 bases between. DNA for the CDR3: TGTGCCAGCAGCTTCTCTGGGGGGTATGGCAATGAGCAGTTCTTC. Translated, it gives CASSFSGGYGNEQFF.

This clonotype showed up just a few times. The genes are TRBV7-3 and TRBJ2-7; 9 bases agree with TRBD2. The CDR3 is 14 amino acids. The germline V gene encodes CDR1 SGHTA and CDR2 FQGTGA. J was trimmed by 4 bases and V by 5 bases; bases with no gene match: 6. The CDR3 loop reads CASSKGLAYYEQYF. Written as DNA, the CDR3 is TGTGCCAGCAGCAAGGGACTAGCCTATTACGAGCAGTACTTC.

The V gene is TRBV9, the J gene TRBJ2-5; no definite D call. Germline CDR1 SGDLS, CDR2 YYNGEE. Trimming took 0 bases from V and 3 from J, leaving 15 bases between them. This CDR3 has 16 amino acids. The CDR3 spells CASSVGGGRTEETQYF. In DNA, the CDR3 is TGTGCCAGCAGCGTAGGAGGCGGTAGGACCGAAGAGACCCAGTACTTC. Filled out from reference TRBV9 and TRBJ2-5, the complete variable domain reads DSGVTQTPKHLITATGQRVTLRCSPRSGDLSVYWYQQSLDQGLQFLIQYYNGEERAKGNILERFSAQQFPDLHSELNLSSLELGDSALYFCASSVGGGRTEETQYFGPGTRLLVL.

The chain is built from TRBV7-9 and TRBJ1-4, with D possibly TRBD1 on 6 matching bases. Germline loops: CDR1 SEHNR, CDR2 FQNEAQ (reference sequence). V lost 5 bases, J lost 4 bases, and 11 bases lay in between. The CDR3 is 14 residues long. CDR3 DNA: TGTGCCAGCAGCCCGGACAGATTTAATGAAAAACTGTTTTTT. Translation gives CASSPDRFNEKLFF. The variable domain in full, completed from reference TRBV7-9 and TRBJ1-4, reads DTGVSQNPRHKITKRGQNVTFRCDPISEHNRLYWYRQTLGQGPEFLTYFQNEAQLEKSRLLSDRFSAERPKGSFSTLEIQRTEQGDSAMYLCASSPDRFNEKLFFGSGTQLSVL.

The chain links TRBV7-2 to TRBJ2-6, with 9 nucleotides matching TRBD1. CDR1 is SGHTA, CDR2 FQGNSA, per germline. V was pared by 5 bases and J by 0 bases, with 8 bases of the junction left unmatched. This CDR3 region has 18 residues. This chain's CDR3 is CASSLRTGGPSGANVLTF. The CDR3 DNA reads TGTGCCAGCAGCCTAAGAACAGGGGGCCCCTCTGGGGCCAACGTCCTGACTTTC.

The rearrangement joins TRBV12-3 or TRBV12-4 to TRBJ2-2; D perhaps matches TRBD1 (5 bases). Trimming shortened V by 1 base and J by 7 bases, and 16 bases separated the two germline ends. The CDR3 runs 16 residues. The CDR3 sequence: CASSLVRTPRVGELFF. CDR3 nucleotide sequence: TGTGCCAGCAGTTTAGTAAGGACACCCAGGGTCGGGGAGCTGTTTTTT.

This clonotype turned up a few times. V and J are TRBV6-2 or TRBV6-3 and TRBJ2-7; D possibly corresponds to TRBD1 (6 bases). This CDR3 contains 14 residues. Trimming cost V 6 bases and J 5 bases, with 17 bases left between them. The germline V gene has CDR1 MNHEY and CDR2 SVGEGT. The CDR3 is CASSLTGIGNEQYF. The CDR3 nucleotides are TGTGCCAGCAGCCTTACAGGGATCGGGAACGAGCAGTACTTC.

The chain links TRBV10-1 to TRBJ2-7, with 7 bases that match TRBD1. The junction had 6 bases not matched to a gene; V was cut back by 2 bases and J by 5 bases. This CDR3 spans 14 amino acids. Germline CDR1 WNHNN, CDR2 SYGVQD (reference sequence). The CDR3 here is CASSEGQAVNEQYF. The CDR3 coding sequence is TGCGCCAGCAGTGAGGGACAGGCGGTCAACGAGCAGTACTTC.

The rearrangement uses TRBV7-2 and TRBJ2-6; the D gene is possibly TRBD2 (5 bases). The CDR3 sequence is 16 residues long. Germline CDR1 is SGHTA and CDR2 is FQGNSA. Trimming removed 5 bases from V and 1 base from J, with 12 bases in between. The CDR3 sequence: CASSVRTGSGANVLTF. The CDR3 DNA sequence: TGTGCCAGCAGCGTACGCACGGGGTCTGGGGCCAACGTCCTGACTTTC.

The V and J genes are TRBV2 and TRBJ1-3; D is uncertain. The germline V gene has CDR1 SNHLY and CDR2 FYNNEI. The length of the CDR3 is 17 residues. Deletions cut 2 bases from V and 0 bases from J, with 14 bases between. The CDR3, as DNA: TGTGCCAGCAGTGAATTTGCGTCTTTGAACTCTGGAAACACCATATATTTT. Encoded protein: CASSEFASLNSGNTIYF.

The gene calls are TRBV6-5 and TRBJ1-5, with D hard to call. This CDR3 is built from 17 residues. With 5 bases removed from V and 0 bases from J, the gap between germline ends came to 17 bases. Germline loops: CDR1 MNHEY, CDR2 SVGAGI. CDR3 in amino acids: CASSENLAQYSNQPQHF. The CDR3 DNA reads as TGTGCCAGCAGTGAAAACCTCGCCCAGTATAGCAATCAGCCCCAGCATTTT.

This clonotype was seen only a few times. This chain links TRBV6-2 or TRBV6-3 with TRBJ2-1, with 10 bases that match TRBD1. Germline CDR1 and CDR2: MNHEY and SVGEGT. The CDR3 runs to 13 residues. V was clipped by 4 bases and J by 6 bases; unmatched bases: 0. The DNA for the CDR3 is TGTGCCAGCAGTTGGACAGGGGGCAATGAGCAGTTCTTC. Translating it yields CASSWTGGNEQFF.

This clonotype was seen a handful of times. V is TRBV7-2 and J is TRBJ1-1; perhaps TRBD1 as D (5 bases). Germline lookup yields CDR1 SGHTA and CDR2 FQGNSA. The CDR3 sequence is 14 residues long. Trimming removed 6 bases from V and 3 bases from J, with 14 bases in between. In DNA, the CDR3 is TGTGCCAGCAGAAGGGCTTTAGGGGACACTGAAGCTTTCTTT. Encoded protein: CASRRALGDTEAFF.

This clonotype was counted many times. The CDR3 nucleotides are TGTGCCAGCAGCTCGACACAGGGGTGGAATCCAGGGACCCAGTACTTC. This gives the protein CASSSTQGWNPGTQYF. The V call is TRBV11-2, the J call TRBJ2-5; TRBD1 agrees at 7 bases. The CDR3 runs 16 residues. CDR1 SGHAT and CDR2 FQNNGV come from the germline V gene. The junction had 15 bases not matched to a gene; V was cut back by 4 bases and J by 7 bases.

The J gene is TRBJ2-1, the V gene TRBV11-2; 10 nucleotides line up with TRBD1. This CDR3 region has 13 residues. Germline CDR1 is SGHAT and CDR2 is FQNNGV. With V trimmed by 8 bases and J by 5 bases, 3 bases remained unmatched. In nucleotides, the CDR3 is TGTGCCAGCGGGACAGGGGTCCACAATGAGCAGTTCTTC. This gives the protein CASGTGVHNEQFF.

The chain couples TRBV7-2 to TRBJ1-6; D is unresolved. The germline V gene has CDR1 SGHTA and CDR2 FQGNSA. Trimming stripped 5 bases from V and 9 bases from J, with 14 bases between. CDR3 length: 14 residues. CDR3 amino acids: CASSPPWDSSPLHF. The CDR3 coding sequence is TGTGCCAGCAGCCCCCCGTGGGATAGTTCACCCCTCCACTTT.

The chain joins TRBV9 to TRBJ2-7; 10 nucleotides agree with TRBD2. V was pared by 0 bases and J by 4 bases, with 1 base of the junction left unmatched. This CDR3 contains 14 residues. CDR1 is SGDLS and CDR2 is YYNGEE in the germline V gene. The DNA for the CDR3 is TGTGCCAGCAGCGTAGAGCGGGAGGGTTACGAGCAGTACTTC. Translating it yields CASSVEREGYEQYF.

The chain couples TRBV7-2 to TRBJ1-5; D is uncertain. Trimming shortened V by 3 bases and J by 5 bases, and 8 bases separated the two germline ends. The CDR3 spans 13 residues. Germline V gene lookup returns CDR1 SGHTA and CDR2 FQGNSA. This CDR3 reads CASSFVVDQPQHF. In DNA, the CDR3 is TGTGCCAGCAGCTTCGTTGTGGATCAGCCCCAGCATTTT.

About this clonotype: This could be a read error, since a much larger clone is one nucleotide away. The chain combines TRBV11-2 with TRBJ2-7, with TRBD1 as a possible D gene (6 bases). The CDR3 loop spans 14 amino acids. CDR1 and CDR2 (germline): SGHAT, FQNNGV. The ends were cut back, 1 base at V and 2 bases at J, with 9 bases in the middle. The CDR3, as DNA: TGTGCCAGCAGCTTAGCCCGGACAGCCTACGAGCAGTACTTC. This translates into CASSLARTAYEQYF.

Ten or more counts support this clonotype. This chain uses TRBV7-2 with TRBJ2-5; 9 bases fit TRBD1. The germline CDR1 and CDR2 sequences are SGHTA and FQGNSA. CDR3 size: 13 residues. Unmatched junction bases numbered 5, after V lost 5 bases and J lost 7 bases. This CDR3 is CASSPGQGLTQYF. The CDR3 coding sequence is TGTGCCAGCAGCCCCGGACAGGGGTTGACCCAGTACTTC.

J is TRBJ1-2 and V is TRBV11-2; no reliable D call. The germline V and J ends were trimmed by 5 bases and 4 bases, with 14 bases remaining between them. This CDR3 contains 14 residues. In germline, CDR1 is SGHAT, CDR2 FQNNGV. The chain's CDR3 is CASSPRSWGYGYTF. CDR3 nucleotide sequence: TGTGCCAGCAGCCCGCGGTCATGGGGCTATGGCTACACCTTC. The variable domain in full, completed from reference TRBV11-2 and TRBJ1-2, reads EAGVAQSPRYKIIEKRQSVAFWCNPISGHATLYWYQQILGQGPKLLIQFQNNGVVDDSQLPKDRFSAERLKGVDSTLKIQPAKLEDSAVYLCASSPRSWGYGYTFGSGTRLTVV.

The chain employs TRBV5-5 and TRBJ2-1; perhaps TRBD1 as D (6 bases). The CDR3 sequence is 13 residues long. Germline lookup yields CDR1 SGHKS and CDR2 YYEKEE (reference sequence). Trimming took off 2 bases at V and 10 bases at J, with 13 bases between the two ends. The CDR3 loop is CASSFTGTIEQFF. As DNA, the CDR3 is TGTGCCAGCAGCTTTACCGGGACAATAGAGCAGTTCTTC.